The present T cell receptor (beta chain) was sequenced within a study of human T cells and chemical hapten exposure. The overall study: Sensitization used 2% DPC on around 2 cm by around 2 cm upper inner arm skin. Study results and limitations: Expanded TCRs created a significantly greater count of big CDR3 similarity clusters than controls did.

TCRdb re-derived calls from the RACE reads in MiXCR, one entry per CDR3 protein. Among fewer than 200,000 distinct CDR3 sequences, approximately 29% were seen once, and the ten largest hold nearly 3%. Concerning this clonotype itself: Its matching antigen is unknown.

Time point denoted: pre-sensitization, week 0. Treatment specified: therapeutic diphenylcyclopropenone sensitization with weekly scalp DPC. The template was total RNA from unfractionated whole blood. The V and J ends lost 7 bases and 0 bases respectively, with 13 bases between them. The germline V gene has CDR1 SQVTM and CDR2 ANQGSEA. The CDR3 runs to 13 residues. This chain uses TRBV29-1 with TRBJ2-7; D could derive from TRBD1 or TRBD2 (5 bases each). The sample in question was whole blood, obtained in connection with sensitization to the hapten diphenylcyclopropenone (DPC). The sequence derives from a woman in her twenties or thirties with alopecia areata. Some clones in this sample may be carry-over from other donors' samples. The CDR3 DNA is TGCAGCGCCCATCAGGGAGCCTCCTACGAGCAGTACTTC. This translates into CSAHQGASYEQYF.